The sequence of this T cell receptor beta chain was determined in a study of T cell responses to AZD1222 COVID-19 vaccine. General study findings and limits: Repertoires were collected only later (after the peak T cell response had occurred). The study found Spike-specific TCR breadth and depth rose after two AZD1222 doses. Spike regions recognized by vaccine-associated CD4 TCRs spanned the protein, led by 160-218 and 743-854. Among the donors, most were white British and more were female, and clonal diversity was possibly underestimated.

Some clones are missing from TCRdb's copy, which holds only in-frame ones; the method was immunoSEQ multiplex PCR. The sample lists about 83,000 clones; around nine tenths were seen once. The count of this clone is one. Its target is unknown. This material consisted of peripheral blood, taken on day 0 of MenACWY control vaccination. The source is an adult in good health.

The CDR3 nucleotides read TGTGCCAGCGGTCGATCGGGATCACTCATGAACACTGAAGCTTTCTTT. Translated: CASGRSGSLMNTEAFF. This chain links TRBV7-9 with TRBJ1-1; D not certain. V lost 8 bases, J lost 0 bases, and 19 bases lay in between. CDR3 length: 16 amino acids. Looked up from germline, CDR1 is SEHNR and CDR2 is FQNEAQ (reference sequence).